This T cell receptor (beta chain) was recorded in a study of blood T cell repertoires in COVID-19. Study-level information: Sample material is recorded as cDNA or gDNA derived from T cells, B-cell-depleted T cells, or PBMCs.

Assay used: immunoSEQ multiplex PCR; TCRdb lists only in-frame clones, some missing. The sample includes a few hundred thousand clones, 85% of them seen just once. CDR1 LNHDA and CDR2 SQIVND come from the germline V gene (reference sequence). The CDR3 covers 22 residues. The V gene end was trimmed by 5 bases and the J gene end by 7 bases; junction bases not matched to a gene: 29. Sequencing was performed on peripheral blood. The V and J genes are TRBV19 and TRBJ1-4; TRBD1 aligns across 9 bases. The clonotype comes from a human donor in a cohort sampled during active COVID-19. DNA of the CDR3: TGTGCCAGTAGTGCCTGGGACAGGGTAGCACTTCCAACGGGATATAGGGTTGAAAAACTGTTTTTT. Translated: CASSAWDRVALPTGYRVEKLFF.